The T cell receptor (beta chain) described here comes from a study of blood T cell repertoires in COVID-19 (dated by TCRdb to between 2020 and 2021). In terms of the full investigation: Samples from collaborators originated in the United States, Italy and Spain and spanned both the acute and convalescent phases of COVID-19. The material from the prospective study consisted of cDNA or gDNA derived from T cells, B-cell-depleted T cells, or PBMCs. The dataset comprised deeply sampled blood TCRbeta repertoires from subjects exposed to, actively infected with, or recovered from COVID-19. The repertoires were released in a freely available public database meant as a resource for research on the immune response to SARS-CoV-2. The samples were drawn from the first 160 participants of the ongoing ImmuneRACE study and from 950 to 1,500 subjects provided by 6 global collaborators. Sample metadata almost always included a de-identified subject ID, COVID-19 status, age in years and sex. Where available, HLA class I and class II types were taken from metadata supplied by the sample provider and were not determined by assay-based typing.

The immunoSEQ Assay, a bias-controlled multiplex PCR, was used to amplify TCRbeta CDR3 regions from genomic DNA. Per the original workflow: Nucleated cell counts per sample were estimated from amplification of reference gene primers within the assay. To quantify the absolute abundance of each unique TCRbeta CDR3 rearrangement, sequence reads were collapsed and filtered. Productive Simpson clonality was computed per sample as the square root of Simpson's diversity index over productive rearrangements. Sourced from immuneACCESS, this table was stored by TCRdb with only in-frame sequences that have V and J called. A share of the clones is absent; for the studies checked, an unresolved V gene accounts for under half, and the remainder has no known explanation. D and trimming come from the DNA, and the V and J calls and clone size come from that table. Across this sample there are tens of thousands of clones, with 84% seen only once. Together, the top ten hold around 13% of the sample.

Collaborating institutions collected whole blood in K2EDTA tubes following their own protocols. For TCRbeta analysis, collaborators shipped samples in one of three forms: frozen whole blood, isolated PBMCs, or DNA extracted from either of those sample types. As for this clone: Which antigen it targets is not known. Per-base qualities were not stored, and no clone one base away is much larger.

The research as a whole found: How much clinical and demographic metadata was included differed by source and by participant, and the metadata was provided uncurated.

Spanning cysteine to phenylalanine, the CDR3 consists of 13 amino acids. The entry retains the CDR3 DNA only, 39 bases that are in frame from base 1. V was cut back by 2 bases and J by 8 bases, leaving a gap of 12 bases between them. Material: peripheral blood. The chain is assembled from TRBV12-3 or TRBV12-4 and TRBJ1-1; TRBD1 is possibly the D segment (5 matching bases). This receptor was taken from a human donor in a cohort sampled during active COVID-19. In nucleotides, the sequence is TGTGCCAGCAGTTTATCCGGGGGTGTCGAAGCTTTCTTT. The resulting protein is CASSLSGGVEAFF.